This TCR beta chain was recorded in a study of cytomegalovirus exposure and HLA in healthy donors. Study results and caveats: Later analysis suggested most CMV-associated TCR beta chains were HLA-restricted. Available immune exposure information was restricted to CMV serostatus only. Altogether, 150 to 200 TCR beta chains were recorded as cytomegalovirus-associated. High sensitivity and specificity were reportedly achieved when the classifier diagnosed cytomegalovirus status.

The study ran its PCR with 60 Vbeta and 13 Jbeta primers. Generated by immunoSEQ multiplex PCR, the TCRdb table keeps only in-frame clones and is missing some. The table shows some 160,000 clones, with approximately 80% occurring only once. For this clone: Its antigen remains unidentified.

This CDR3 contains 15 residues. Germline V CDR1 and CDR2: WSHSY, SAAADI. V was cut by 7 bases and J by 1 base, with 16 bases left in between. The clonotype was recovered from a man aged 45-60 years in good health and CMV-seropositive. This rearrangement joins TRBV10-2 to TRBJ2-5; TRBD2 is a possible D gene (5 bases). The sample taken for sequencing was PBMCs. The CDR3 loop reads CASTPQGLPQETQYF. CDR3 nucleotides: TGCGCCAGCACCCCCCAAGGACTGCCCCAAGAGACCCAGTACTTC.